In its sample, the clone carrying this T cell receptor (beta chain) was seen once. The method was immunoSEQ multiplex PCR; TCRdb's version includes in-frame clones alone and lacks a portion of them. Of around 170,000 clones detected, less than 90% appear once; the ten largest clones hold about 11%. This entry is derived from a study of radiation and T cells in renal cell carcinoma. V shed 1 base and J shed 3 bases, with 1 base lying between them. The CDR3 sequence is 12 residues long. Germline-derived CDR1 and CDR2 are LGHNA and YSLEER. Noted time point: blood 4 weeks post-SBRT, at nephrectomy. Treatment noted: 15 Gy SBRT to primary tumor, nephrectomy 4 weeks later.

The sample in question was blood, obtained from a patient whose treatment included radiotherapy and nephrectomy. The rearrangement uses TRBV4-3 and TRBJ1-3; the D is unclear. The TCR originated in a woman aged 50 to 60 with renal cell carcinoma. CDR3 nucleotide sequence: TGCGCCAGCAGCCAAGGTGGAAACACCATATATTTT. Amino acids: CASSQGGNTIYF.